The 4 T cell receptor beta chains below were found in one sample sequenced in a study of blood T cell repertoires in COVID-19. Some clones are missing from TCRdb's copy, which holds only in-frame ones; the method was immunoSEQ multiplex PCR. In the table there are approximately 200,000 clones, around 85% of which are singletons. Sequencing was done on a sample of peripheral blood. All receptors derive from a man in his 70s with active or convalescent COVID-19.

In DNA form, the CDR3 reads TGTGCCAGCAGCCCAAGACAGGGATTATGGGAGACCCAGTACTTC. This translates into CASSPRQGLWETQYF. The chain carries TRBV3-1 (or the pseudogene TRBV3-2) and TRBJ2-5, with 7 positions matching TRBD1. The CDR3 is 15 residues long. CDR1 LGHDT and CDR2 YNNKEL come from the germline V gene (reference sequence). The V segment lost 4 bases and the J segment 5 bases; nucleotides outside the gene matches: 10.

Only one count was recorded for this clone. V usage is TRBV18 and J usage is TRBJ2-3, with 8 bases lining up with TRBD1. Germline CDR1 reads KGHSH; CDR2 reads LQKENI. CDR3 length equals 14 residues. Trimming cost V 6 bases and J 6 bases; bases outside gene matches: 8. DNA for the CDR3: TGTGCCAGCTCCCCGGCAGGGGGCATGGATACGCAGTATTTT. It codes for CASSPAGGMDTQYF. Supplemented by reference TRBV18 and TRBJ2-3, the full variable domain reads NAGVMQNPRHLVRRRGQEARLRCSPMKGHSHVYWYRQLPEEGLKFMVYLQKENIIDESGMPKERFSAEFPKEGPSILRIQQVVRGDSAAYFCASSPAGGMDTQYFGPGTRLTVL.

The chain uses TRBV28 and TRBJ2-7; perhaps TRBD2 as D (5 bases). V lost 7 bases to trimming and J lost 6 bases, with 16 bases between them. The CDR3 runs 13 residues. Germline V gives CDR1 MDHEN, CDR2 SYDVKM. CDR3 DNA sequence: TGTGCCAGCATACCGGGTGGAGGCCGCGAGCAGTACTTC. Translated: CASIPGGGREQYF.

This chain joins TRBV19 and TRBJ1-5; D remains ambiguous. Trimming cost V 4 bases and J 0 bases, with 10 bases left between them. Germline V lookup: CDR1 LNHDA, CDR2 SQIVND (reference sequence). There are 15 residues in the CDR3. CDR3 DNA sequence: TGTGCCAGTAGTAACGGAGGGTTTAGCAATCAGCCCCAGCATTTT. It specifies CASSNGGFSNQPQHF.